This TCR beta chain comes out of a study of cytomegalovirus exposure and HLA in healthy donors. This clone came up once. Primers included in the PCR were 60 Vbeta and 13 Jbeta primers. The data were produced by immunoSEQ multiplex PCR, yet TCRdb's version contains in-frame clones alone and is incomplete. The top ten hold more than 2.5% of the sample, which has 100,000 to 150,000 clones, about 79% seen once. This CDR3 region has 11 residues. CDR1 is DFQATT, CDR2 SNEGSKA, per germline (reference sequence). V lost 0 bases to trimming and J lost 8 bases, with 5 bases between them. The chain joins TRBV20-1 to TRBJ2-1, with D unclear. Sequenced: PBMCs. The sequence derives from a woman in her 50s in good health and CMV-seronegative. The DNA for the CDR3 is TGCAGTGCTAGAGATATGTATGAGCAGTTCTTC. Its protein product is CSARDMYEQFF.